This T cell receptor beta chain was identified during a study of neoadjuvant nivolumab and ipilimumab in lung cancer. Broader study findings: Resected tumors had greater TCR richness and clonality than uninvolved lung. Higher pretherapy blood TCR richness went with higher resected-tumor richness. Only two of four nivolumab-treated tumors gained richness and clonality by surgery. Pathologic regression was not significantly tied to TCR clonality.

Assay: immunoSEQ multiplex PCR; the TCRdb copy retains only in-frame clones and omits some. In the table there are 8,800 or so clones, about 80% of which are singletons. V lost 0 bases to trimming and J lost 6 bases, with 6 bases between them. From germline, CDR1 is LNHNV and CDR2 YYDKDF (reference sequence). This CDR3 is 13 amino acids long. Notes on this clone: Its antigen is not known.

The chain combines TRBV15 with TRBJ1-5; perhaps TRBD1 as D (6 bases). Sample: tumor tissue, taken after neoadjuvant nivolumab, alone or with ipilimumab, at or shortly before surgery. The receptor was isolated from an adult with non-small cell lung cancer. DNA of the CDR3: TGTGCCACCAGCAGAGACAGGGGTCAGCCCCAGCATTTT. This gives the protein CATSRDRGQPQHF.